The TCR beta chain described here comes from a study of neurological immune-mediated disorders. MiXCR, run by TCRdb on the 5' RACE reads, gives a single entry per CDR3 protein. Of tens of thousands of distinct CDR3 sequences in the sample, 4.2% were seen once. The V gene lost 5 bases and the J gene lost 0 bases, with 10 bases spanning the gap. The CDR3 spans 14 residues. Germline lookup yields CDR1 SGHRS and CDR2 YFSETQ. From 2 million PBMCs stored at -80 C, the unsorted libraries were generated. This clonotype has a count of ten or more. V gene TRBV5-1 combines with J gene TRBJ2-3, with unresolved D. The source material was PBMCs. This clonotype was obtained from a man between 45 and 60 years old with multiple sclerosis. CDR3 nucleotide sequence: TGCGCCAGCAGTGGGTTAGGGAGCACAGATACGCAGTATTTT. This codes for CASSGLGSTDTQYF.